Listed below are T cell receptor beta chains from one sample, sequenced in a study of T cell responses to AZD1222 COVID-19 vaccine. The table came from immunoSEQ multiplex PCR; TCRdb's copy has only in-frame clones and leaves some out. Here the sample spans tens of thousands of clones, 85% being singletons. The sequencing used peripheral blood, collected on day 0 of AZD1222 vaccination. These receptors were collected from an adult in good health. The CDR3 runs from the conserved cysteine through the conserved F or W. D genes are given only for firm matches. Size values are once, few and many counts, or a class for expanded clones, and some rows have none.

d_call: .
v_call: TRBV5-1
j_call: TRBJ1-2
clone_size: .
cdr3_nt: TGCGCCAGCAGCTTGGTGACAGTTAACTATGGCTACACCTTC
cdr3_aa: CASSLVTVNYGYTF

d_call: TRBD1
v_call: TRBV10-3
j_call: TRBJ2-7
clone_size: once
cdr3_nt: TGTGCCATCAGTTGGGACAGGTCGTACGAGCAGTACTTC
cdr3_aa: CAISWDRSYEQYF

d_call: .
v_call: TRBV9
j_call: TRBJ2-5
clone_size: .
cdr3_nt: TGTGCCAGCAGCTCCCGGGGGACGGATCAAGAGACCCAGTACTTC
cdr3_aa: CASSSRGTDQETQYF

d_call: TRBD1
v_call: TRBV19
j_call: TRBJ1-1
clone_size: .
cdr3_nt: TGTGCCAGTACCAAGACAGGGGGCGAGAACACTGAAGCTTTCTTT
cdr3_aa: CASTKTGGENTEAFF

d_call: TRBD2
v_call: TRBV18
j_call: TRBJ2-1
clone_size: once
cdr3_nt: TGTGCCAGCTCACCGCGTCTCCTAGCGGGAGGTGAGCAGTTCTTC
cdr3_aa: CASSPRLLAGGEQFF

d_call: .
v_call: TRBV12-5
j_call: TRBJ1-1
clone_size: once
cdr3_nt: TGTGCTAGTGGTTTGGTGCTCGTAAGGAGGGCCACTGAAGCTTTCTTT
cdr3_aa: CASGLVLVRRATEAFF

d_call: TRBD2
v_call: TRBV7-8
j_call: TRBJ2-2
clone_size: few
cdr3_nt: TGTGCCAGCAGCCTCTTAGGACTAGGGGCCGGGGAGCTGTTTTTT
cdr3_aa: CASSLLGLGAGELFF

d_call: .
v_call: TRBV11-2
j_call: TRBJ1-2
clone_size: .
cdr3_nt: TGTGCCAGCAGCTCATACAGTAGGGGCTTTGGCTATGGCTACACCTTC
cdr3_aa: CASSSYSRGFGYGYTF

d_call: .
v_call: TRBV10-1
j_call: TRBJ1-1
clone_size: .
cdr3_nt: TGCGCCAGCAGTAAAGGGGGACGGCTGAACACTGAAGCTTTCTTT
cdr3_aa: CASSKGGRLNTEAFF

d_call: TRBD1
v_call: TRBV29-1
j_call: TRBJ1-1
clone_size: .
cdr3_nt: TGCAGCGTTAAGACAGGGACGAACACTGAAGCTTTCTTT
cdr3_aa: CSVKTGTNTEAFF

d_call: .
v_call: TRBV27
j_call: TRBJ2-1
clone_size: .
cdr3_nt: TGTGCCAGCAGTCTCTCCCCCAGGGGGGAACCCTACAATGAGCAGTTCTTC
cdr3_aa: CASSLSPRGEPYNEQFF

d_call: .
v_call: TRBV11-2
j_call: TRBJ2-1
clone_size: .
cdr3_nt: TGTGCCAGCAGCTTAGGACGAAACAATGAGCAGTTCTTC
cdr3_aa: CASSLGRNNEQFF

d_call: .
v_call: TRBV6-5
j_call: TRBJ2-7
clone_size: .
cdr3_nt: TGTGCCGGGTCCTTGACAGGCATCTCCGAGCAGTACTTC
cdr3_aa: CAGSLTGISEQYF